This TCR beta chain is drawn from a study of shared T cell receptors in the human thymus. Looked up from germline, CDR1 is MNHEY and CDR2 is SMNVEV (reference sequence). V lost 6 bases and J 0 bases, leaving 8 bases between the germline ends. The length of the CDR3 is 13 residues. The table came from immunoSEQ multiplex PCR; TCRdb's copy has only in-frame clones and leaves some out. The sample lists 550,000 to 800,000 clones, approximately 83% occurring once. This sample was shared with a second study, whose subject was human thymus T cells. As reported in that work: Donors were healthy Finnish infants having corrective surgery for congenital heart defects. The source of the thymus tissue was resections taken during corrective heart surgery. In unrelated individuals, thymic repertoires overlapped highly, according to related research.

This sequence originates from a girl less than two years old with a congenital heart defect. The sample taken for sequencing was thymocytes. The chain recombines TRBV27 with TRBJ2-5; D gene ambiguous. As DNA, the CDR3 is TGTGCCAGCAGCTCTATGGACCAAGAGACCCAGTACTTC. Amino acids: CASSSMDQETQYF.